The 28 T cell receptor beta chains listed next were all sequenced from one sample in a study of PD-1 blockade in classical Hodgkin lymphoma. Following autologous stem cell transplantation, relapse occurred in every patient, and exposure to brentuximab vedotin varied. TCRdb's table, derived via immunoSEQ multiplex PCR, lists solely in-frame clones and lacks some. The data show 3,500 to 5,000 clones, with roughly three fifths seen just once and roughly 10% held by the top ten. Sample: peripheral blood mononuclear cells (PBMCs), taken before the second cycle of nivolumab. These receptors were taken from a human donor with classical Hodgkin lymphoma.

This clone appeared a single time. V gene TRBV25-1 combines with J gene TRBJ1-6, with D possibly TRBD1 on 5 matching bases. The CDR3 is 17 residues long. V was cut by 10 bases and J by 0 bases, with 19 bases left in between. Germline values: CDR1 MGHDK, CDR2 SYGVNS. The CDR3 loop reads CANNVGQTISYNSPLHF. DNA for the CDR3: TGTGCCAACAACGTGGGGCAGACAATCTCCTATAATTCACCCCTCCACTTT.

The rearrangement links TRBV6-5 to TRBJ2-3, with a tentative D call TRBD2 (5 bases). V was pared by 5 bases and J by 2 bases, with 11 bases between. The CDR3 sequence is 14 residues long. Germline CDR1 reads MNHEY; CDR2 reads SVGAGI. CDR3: CASSRRPNTDTQYF. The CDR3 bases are TGTGCCAGCAGTCGGAGGCCCAACACAGATACGCAGTATTTT.

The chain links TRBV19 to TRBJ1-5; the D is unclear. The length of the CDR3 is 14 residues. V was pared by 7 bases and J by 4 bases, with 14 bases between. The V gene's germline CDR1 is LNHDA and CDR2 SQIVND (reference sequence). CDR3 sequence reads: CASKIYSDNQPQHF. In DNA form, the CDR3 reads TGTGCCAGTAAAATTTACAGTGATAATCAGCCCCAGCATTTT.

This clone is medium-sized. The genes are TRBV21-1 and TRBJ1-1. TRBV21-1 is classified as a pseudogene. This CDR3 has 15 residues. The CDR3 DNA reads TGTGCCAGCAGCTGGAGTAACGGGGTCGGGACTGAAGCTTTCTTT. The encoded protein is CASSWSNGVGTEAFF.

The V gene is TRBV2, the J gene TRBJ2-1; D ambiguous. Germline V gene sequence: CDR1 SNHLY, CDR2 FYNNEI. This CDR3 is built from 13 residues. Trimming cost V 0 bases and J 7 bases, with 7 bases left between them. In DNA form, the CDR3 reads TGTGCCAGCAGTGAAGCCTCGGGTAATGAGCAGTTCTTC. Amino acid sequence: CASSEASGNEQFF. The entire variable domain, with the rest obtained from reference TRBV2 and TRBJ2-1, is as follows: EPEVTQTPSHQVTQMGQEVILRCVPISNHLYFYWYRQILGQKVEFLVSFYNNEISEKSEIFDDQFSVERPDGSNFTLKIRSTKLEDSAMYFCASSEASGNEQFFGPGTRLTVL.

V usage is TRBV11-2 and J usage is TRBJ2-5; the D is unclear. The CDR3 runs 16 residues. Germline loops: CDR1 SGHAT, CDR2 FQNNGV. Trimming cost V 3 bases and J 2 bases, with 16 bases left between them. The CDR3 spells CASSFNSQSAQETQYF. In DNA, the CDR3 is TGTGCCAGCAGCTTCAACTCCCAGTCAGCTCAAGAGACCCAGTACTTC.

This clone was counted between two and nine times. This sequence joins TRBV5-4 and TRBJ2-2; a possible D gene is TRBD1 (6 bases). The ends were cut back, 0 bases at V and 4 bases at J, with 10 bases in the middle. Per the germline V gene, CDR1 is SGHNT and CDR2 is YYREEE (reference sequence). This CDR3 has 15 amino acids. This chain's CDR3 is CASSLEDSSTGELFF. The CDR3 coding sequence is TGTGCCAGCAGCTTGGAGGACAGTAGCACCGGGGAGCTGTTTTTT. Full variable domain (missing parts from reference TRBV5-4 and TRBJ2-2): ETGVTQSPTHLIKTRGQQVTLRCSSQSGHNTVSWYQQALGQGPQFIFQYYREEENGRGNFPPRFSGLQFPNYSSELNVNALELDDSALYLCASSLEDSSTGELFFGEGSRLTVL.

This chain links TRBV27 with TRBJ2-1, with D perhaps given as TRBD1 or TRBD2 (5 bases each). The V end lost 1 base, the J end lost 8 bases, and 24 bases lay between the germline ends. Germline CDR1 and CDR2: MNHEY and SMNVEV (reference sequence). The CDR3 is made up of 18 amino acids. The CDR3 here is CASSLFYGEPTLGDEQFF. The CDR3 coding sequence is TGTGCCAGCAGTTTATTCTATGGGGAACCAACCCTGGGGGATGAGCAGTTCTTC.

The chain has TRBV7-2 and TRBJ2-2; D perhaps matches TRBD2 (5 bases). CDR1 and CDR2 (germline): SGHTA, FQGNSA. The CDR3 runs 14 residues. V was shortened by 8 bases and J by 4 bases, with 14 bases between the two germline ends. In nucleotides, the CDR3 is TGTGCCAGCTCCCCCATGCGGGCCACCGGGGAGCTGTTTTTT. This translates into CASSPMRATGELFF.

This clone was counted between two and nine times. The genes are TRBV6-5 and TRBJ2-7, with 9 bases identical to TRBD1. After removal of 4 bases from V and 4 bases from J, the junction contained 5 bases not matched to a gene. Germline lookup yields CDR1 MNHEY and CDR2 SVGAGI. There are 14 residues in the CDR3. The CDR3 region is CASSSGTGKYEQYF. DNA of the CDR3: TGTGCCAGCAGTTCGGGGACAGGGAAGTACGAGCAGTACTTC.

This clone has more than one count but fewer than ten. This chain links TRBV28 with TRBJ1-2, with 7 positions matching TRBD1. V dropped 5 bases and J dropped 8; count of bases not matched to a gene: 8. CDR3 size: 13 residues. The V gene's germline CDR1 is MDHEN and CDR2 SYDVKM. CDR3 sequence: CASSGSQGGGYTF. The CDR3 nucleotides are TGTGCCAGCAGTGGTTCCCAGGGGGGCGGCTACACCTTC.

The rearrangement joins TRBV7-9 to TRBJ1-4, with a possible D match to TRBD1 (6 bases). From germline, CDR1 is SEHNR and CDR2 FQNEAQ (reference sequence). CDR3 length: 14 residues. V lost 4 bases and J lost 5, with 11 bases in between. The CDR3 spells CASSSWTVNEKLFF. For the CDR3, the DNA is TGTGCCAGCAGCTCCTGGACAGTGAATGAAAAACTGTTTTTT.

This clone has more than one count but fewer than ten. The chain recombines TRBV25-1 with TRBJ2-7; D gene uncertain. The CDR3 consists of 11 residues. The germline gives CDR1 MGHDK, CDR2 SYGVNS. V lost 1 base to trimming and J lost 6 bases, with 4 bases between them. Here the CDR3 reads CASSELTEQYF. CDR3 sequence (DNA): TGTGCCAGCAGTGAATTAACCGAGCAGTACTTC.

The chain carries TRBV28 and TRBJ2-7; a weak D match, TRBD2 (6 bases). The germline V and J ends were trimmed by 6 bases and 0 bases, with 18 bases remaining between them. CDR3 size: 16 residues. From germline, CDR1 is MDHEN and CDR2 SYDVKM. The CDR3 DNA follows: TGTGCCAGCAGCTTCCTAAGTGACGGGAGCTCCTACGAGCAGTACTTC. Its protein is CASSFLSDGSSYEQYF.

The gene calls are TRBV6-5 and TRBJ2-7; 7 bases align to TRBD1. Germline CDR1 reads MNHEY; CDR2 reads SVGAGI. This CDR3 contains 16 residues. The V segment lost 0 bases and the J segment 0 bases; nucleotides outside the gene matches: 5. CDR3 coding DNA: TGTGCCAGCAGTTACTCAGGGGGCGAAAGCTCCTACGAGCAGTACTTC. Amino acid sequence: CASSYSGGESSYEQYF.

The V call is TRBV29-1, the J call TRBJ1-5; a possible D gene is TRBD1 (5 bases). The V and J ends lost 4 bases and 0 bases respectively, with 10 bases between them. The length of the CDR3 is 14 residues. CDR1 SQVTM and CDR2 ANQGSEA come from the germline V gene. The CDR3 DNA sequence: TGCAGCGTTGGGGGCGCCGGTAGCAATCAGCCCCAGCATTTT. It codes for CSVGGAGSNQPQHF.

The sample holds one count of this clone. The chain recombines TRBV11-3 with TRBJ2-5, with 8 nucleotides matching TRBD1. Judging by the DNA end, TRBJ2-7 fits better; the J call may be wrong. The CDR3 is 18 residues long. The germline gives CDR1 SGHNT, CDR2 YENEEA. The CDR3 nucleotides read TGTGCCAGCAGCTTAGAAATTGTCCGGACAGGGCCCTCCTACGAGCAGTACTTC. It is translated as CASSLEIVRTGPSYEQYF.

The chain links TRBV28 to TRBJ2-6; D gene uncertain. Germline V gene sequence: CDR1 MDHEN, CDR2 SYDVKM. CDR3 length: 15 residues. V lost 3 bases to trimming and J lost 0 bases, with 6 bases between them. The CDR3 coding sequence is TGTGCCAGCAGTTTCTCGGGCTCTGGGGCCAACGTCCTGACTTTC. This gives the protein CASSFSGSGANVLTF.

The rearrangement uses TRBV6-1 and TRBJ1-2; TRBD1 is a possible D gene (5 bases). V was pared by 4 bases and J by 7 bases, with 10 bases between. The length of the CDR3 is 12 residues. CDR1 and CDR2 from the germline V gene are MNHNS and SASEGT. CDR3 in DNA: TGTGCCAGCAGTGGGGTTGGGACTGGCTACACCTTC. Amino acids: CASSGVGTGYTF.

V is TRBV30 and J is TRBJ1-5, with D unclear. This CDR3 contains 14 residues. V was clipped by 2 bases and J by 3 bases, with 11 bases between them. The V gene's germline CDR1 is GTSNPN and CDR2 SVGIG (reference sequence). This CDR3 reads CAWSIRTFNQPQHF. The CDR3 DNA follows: TGTGCCTGGAGTATAAGGACTTTCAATCAGCCCCAGCATTTT.

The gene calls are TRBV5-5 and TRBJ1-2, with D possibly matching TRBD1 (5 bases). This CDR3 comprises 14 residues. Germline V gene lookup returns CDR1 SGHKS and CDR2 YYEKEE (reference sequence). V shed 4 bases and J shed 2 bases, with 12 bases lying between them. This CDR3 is CASSGTDRNYGYTF. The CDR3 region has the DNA TGTGCCAGCAGCGGAACCGACAGAAACTATGGCTACACCTTC.

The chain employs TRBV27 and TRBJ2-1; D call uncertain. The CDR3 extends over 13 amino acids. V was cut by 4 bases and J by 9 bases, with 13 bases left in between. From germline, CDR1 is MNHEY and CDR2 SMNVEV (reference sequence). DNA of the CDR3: TGTGCCAGCAGTTCATGGCCTGGAGTTGAGCAGTTCTTC. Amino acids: CASSSWPGVEQFF.

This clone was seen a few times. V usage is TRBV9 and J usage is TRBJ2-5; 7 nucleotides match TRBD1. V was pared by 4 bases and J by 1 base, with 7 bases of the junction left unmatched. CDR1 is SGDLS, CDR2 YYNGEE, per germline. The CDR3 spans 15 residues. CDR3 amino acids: CASSSSQGPQETQYF. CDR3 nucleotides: TGTGCCAGCAGCTCTTCACAGGGGCCCCAAGAGACCCAGTACTTC.

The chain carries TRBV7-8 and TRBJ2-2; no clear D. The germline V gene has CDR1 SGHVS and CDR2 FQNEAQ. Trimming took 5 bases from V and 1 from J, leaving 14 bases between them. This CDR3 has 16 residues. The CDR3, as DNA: TGTGCCAGCAGCCTTAGGGATCCAAAGAACACCGGGGAGCTGTTTTTT. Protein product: CASSLRDPKNTGELFF.

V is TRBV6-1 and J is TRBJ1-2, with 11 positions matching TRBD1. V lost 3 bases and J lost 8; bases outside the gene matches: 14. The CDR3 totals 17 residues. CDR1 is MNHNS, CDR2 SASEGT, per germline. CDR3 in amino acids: CASSEYRTGGAGKGYTF. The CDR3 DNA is TGTGCCAGCAGTGAGTACAGGACAGGGGGCGCAGGAAAAGGCTACACCTTC.

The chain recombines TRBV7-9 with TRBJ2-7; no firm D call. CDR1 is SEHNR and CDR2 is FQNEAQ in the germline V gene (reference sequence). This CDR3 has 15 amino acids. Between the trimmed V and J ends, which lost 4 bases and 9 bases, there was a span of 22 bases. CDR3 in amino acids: CASSSNSPATTRQYF. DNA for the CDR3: TGTGCCAGCAGCTCCAACTCCCCAGCAACTACGAGGCAGTACTTC. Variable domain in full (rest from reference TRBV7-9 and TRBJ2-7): DTGVSQNPRHKITKRGQNVTFRCDPISEHNRLYWYRQTLGQGPEFLTYFQNEAQLEKSRLLSDRFSAERPKGSFSTLEIQRTEQGDSAMYLCASSSNSPATTRQYFGPGTRLTVT.

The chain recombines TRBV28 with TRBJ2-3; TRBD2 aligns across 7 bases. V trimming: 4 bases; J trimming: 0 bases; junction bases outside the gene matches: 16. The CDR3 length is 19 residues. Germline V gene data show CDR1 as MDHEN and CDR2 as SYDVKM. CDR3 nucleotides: TGTGCCAGCAGTTGGGGGGGGAATAGAGTAGCAACTAGCACAGATACGCAGTATTTT. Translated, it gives CASSWGGNRVATSTDTQYF. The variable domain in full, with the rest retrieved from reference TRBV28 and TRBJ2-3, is DVKVTQSSRYLVKRTGEKVFLECVQDMDHENMFWYRQDPGLGLRLIYFSYDVKMKEKGDIPEGYSVSREKKERFSLILESASTNQTSMYLCASSWGGNRVATSTDTQYFGPGTRLTVL.

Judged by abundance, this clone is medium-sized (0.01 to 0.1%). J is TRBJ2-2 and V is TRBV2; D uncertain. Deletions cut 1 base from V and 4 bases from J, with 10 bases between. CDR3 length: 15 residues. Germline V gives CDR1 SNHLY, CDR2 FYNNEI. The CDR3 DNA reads TGTGCCAGCAGTGAAGGGGTCAGGAGCACCGGGGAGCTGTTTTTT. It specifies CASSEGVRSTGELFF. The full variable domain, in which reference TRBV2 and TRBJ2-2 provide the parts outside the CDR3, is EPEVTQTPSHQVTQMGQEVILRCVPISNHLYFYWYRQILGQKVEFLVSFYNNEISEKSEIFDDQFSVERPDGSNFTLKIRSTKLEDSAMYFCASSEGVRSTGELFFGEGSRLTVL.